A selection of T cell receptor beta chains follows, all from one sample in a study of cytomegalovirus exposure and HLA in healthy donors. Sequenced by immunoSEQ multiplex PCR; TCRdb stores in-frame clones only, minus some. The table includes roughly 140,000 clones, 82% detected once. The sequencing sample was made of PBMCs. These receptors were taken from a woman in her fifties or sixties in good health and CMV-seropositive. Each CDR3 is given with its conserved first and last residue. Fields, in order: clone size, D gene, J gene, V gene, CDR3 protein, CDR3 DNA. A D gene is named only where the DNA matches it firmly. The listing skips clone size in some rows; elsewhere it reads once, few, many or a size class.

once | TRBD2 | TRBJ2-7 | TRBV4-2 | CASSLSSGTYEQYF | TGTGCCAGCAGCCTCTCTAGCGGTACCTACGAGCAGTACTTC
- | - | TRBJ2-1 | TRBV30 | CAWSVPSVAYNEQFF | TGTGCCTGGAGTGTACCCAGCGTGGCCTACAATGAGCAGTTCTTC
- | TRBD2 | TRBJ2-1 | TRBV27 | CASSPPSGSSYNEQFF | TGTGCCAGCAGCCCCCCTAGCGGGAGCTCCTACAATGAGCAGTTCTTC
- | - | TRBJ1-2 | TRBV6-1 | CASSDPMTDRNYGYTF | TGTGCCAGCAGTGACCCCATGACAGATAGAAACTATGGCTACACCTTC
- | TRBD2 | TRBJ2-3 | TRBV4-3 | CASSQGASGRAGNTDTQYF | TGCGCCAGCAGCCAAGGGGCTAGCGGGAGGGCCGGAAACACAGATACGCAGTATTTT
- | TRBD2 | TRBJ2-1 | TRBV28 | CASSRTSGIREQFF | TGTGCCAGCAGTAGGACTAGCGGGATTCGAGAGCAGTTCTTC
- | TRBD1 | TRBJ2-4 | TRBV4-1 | CASSTLQGAKNIQYF | TGCGCCAGCAGCACCTTACAGGGGGCCAAAAACATTCAGTACTTC
- | TRBD2 | TRBJ2-7 | TRBV7-2 | CASSLAPQWREGPYEQYF | TGTGCCAGCAGCTTGGCCCCCCAGTGGCGGGAGGGTCCCTACGAGCAGTACTTC
- | TRBD2 | TRBJ2-7 | TRBV5-1 | CASSFSAGGTYEQYF | TGCGCCAGCAGCTTCTCAGCGGGAGGAACCTACGAGCAGTACTTC
- | - | TRBJ2-5 | TRBV7-9 | CASSLSRVETQYF | TGTGCCAGCAGCTTATCCAGGGTCGAGACCCAGTACTTC
- | TRBD1 | TRBJ2-1 | TRBV29-1 | CSEGQLSYNEQFF | TGCAGCGAGGGACAGCTCTCCTACAATGAGCAGTTCTTC
- | - | TRBJ2-1 | TRBV28 | CASSLYLGLYNEQFF | TGTGCCAGCAGTTTATATCTAGGACTCTACAATGAGCAGTTCTTC
few | - | TRBJ1-1 | TRBV30 | CAWRGRGGMNTEAFF | TGTGCCTGGAGGGGCCGCGGGGGTATGAACACTGAAGCTTTCTTT